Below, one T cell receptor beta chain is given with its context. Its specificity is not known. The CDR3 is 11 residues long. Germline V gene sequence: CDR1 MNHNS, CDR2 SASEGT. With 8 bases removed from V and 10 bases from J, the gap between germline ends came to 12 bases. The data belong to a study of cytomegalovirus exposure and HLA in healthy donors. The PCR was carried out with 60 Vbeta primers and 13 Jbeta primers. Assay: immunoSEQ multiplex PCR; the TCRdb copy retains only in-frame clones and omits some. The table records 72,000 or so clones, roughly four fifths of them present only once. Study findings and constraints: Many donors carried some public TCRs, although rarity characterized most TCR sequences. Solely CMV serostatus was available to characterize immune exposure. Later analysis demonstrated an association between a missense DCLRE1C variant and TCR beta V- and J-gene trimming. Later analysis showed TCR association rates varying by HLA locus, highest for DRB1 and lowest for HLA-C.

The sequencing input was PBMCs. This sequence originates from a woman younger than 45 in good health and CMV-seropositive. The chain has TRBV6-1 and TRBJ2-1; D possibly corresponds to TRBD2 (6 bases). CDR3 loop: CASGDSREQFF. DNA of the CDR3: TGTGCCAGCGGGGACTCACGGGAGCAGTTCTTC.